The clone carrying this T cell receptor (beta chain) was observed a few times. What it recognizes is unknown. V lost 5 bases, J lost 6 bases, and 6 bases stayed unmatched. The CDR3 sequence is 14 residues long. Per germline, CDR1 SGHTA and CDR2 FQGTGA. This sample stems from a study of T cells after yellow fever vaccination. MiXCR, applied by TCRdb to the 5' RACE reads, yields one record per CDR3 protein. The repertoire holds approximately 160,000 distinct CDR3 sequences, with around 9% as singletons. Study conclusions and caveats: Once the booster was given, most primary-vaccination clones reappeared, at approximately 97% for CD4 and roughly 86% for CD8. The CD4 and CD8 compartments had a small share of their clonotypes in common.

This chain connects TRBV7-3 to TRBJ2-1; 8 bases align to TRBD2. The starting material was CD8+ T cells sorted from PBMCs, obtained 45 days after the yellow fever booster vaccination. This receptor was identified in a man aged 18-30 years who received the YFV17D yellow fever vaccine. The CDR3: CASSLGLGLNEQFF. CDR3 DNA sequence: TGTGCCAGCAGCCTGGGACTAGGGCTCAATGAGCAGTTCTTC.